This is a list of T cell receptor beta chains from one sample in a study of cytomegalovirus exposure and HLA in healthy donors. Some clones are missing from TCRdb's copy, which holds only in-frame ones; the method was immunoSEQ multiplex PCR. The sample includes 160,000 or so clones, roughly 82% seen only once; the top ten take under 0.6%. The sequenced sample consisted of PBMCs. The receptors stem from a woman between 50 and 59 years old in good health and CMV-seronegative. Both conserved end residues are part of each CDR3. Each record gives: clone size, V gene, J gene, D gene, CDR3 DNA, CDR3 protein. D genes are given only for firm matches. Rows may omit the clone size; those that give it use once, few, many or a size class.

clone size: .; V gene: TRBV7-2; J gene: TRBJ2-1; D gene: .; CDR3 DNA: TGTGCCAGCAGCCCAGGGGCTAGAGGTGAGCAGTTCTTC; CDR3 protein: CASSPGARGEQFF
clone size: .; V gene: TRBV7-2; J gene: TRBJ2-5; D gene: .; CDR3 DNA: TGTGCCAGCAGCTTAGCGGGGGGTATGGAGACCCAGTACTTC; CDR3 protein: CASSLAGGMETQYF
clone size: .; V gene: TRBV28; J gene: TRBJ1-2; D gene: TRBD1; CDR3 DNA: TGTGCCAGCAGTTTATACAGGGGGCGTGGCTACACCTTC; CDR3 protein: CASSLYRGRGYTF
clone size: .; V gene: TRBV7-8; J gene: TRBJ2-7; D gene: TRBD1; CDR3 DNA: TGTGCCAGCAGCACCCGGGACAGGCCCCTCCCGCGAGACTTC; CDR3 protein: CASSTRDRPLPRDF
clone size: .; V gene: TRBV15; J gene: TRBJ2-7; D gene: .; CDR3 DNA: TGTGCCACCAGCAGAGATCTGGCAGGGCTTATGGACGAGCAGTACTTC; CDR3 protein: CATSRDLAGLMDEQYF
clone size: .; V gene: TRBV7-2; J gene: TRBJ2-2; D gene: TRBD1; CDR3 DNA: TGTGCCAGCCCGAAGGGGGCAGGGAGCACCGGGGAGCTGGTTTTT; CDR3 protein: CASPKGAGSTGELVF
clone size: .; V gene: TRBV4-3; J gene: TRBJ1-1; D gene: .; CDR3 DNA: TGCGCCAGCAGCCAGGAGCGGGATGGCACTGAAGCTTTCTTT; CDR3 protein: CASSQERDGTEAFF
clone size: few; V gene: TRBV7-9; J gene: TRBJ2-6; D gene: .; CDR3 DNA: TGTGCCAGCAGTGCAGGGGTGAGCTCTGGGGCCAACGTCCTGACTTTC; CDR3 protein: CASSAGVSSGANVLTF
clone size: .; V gene: TRBV5-6; J gene: TRBJ1-3; D gene: TRBD1; CDR3 DNA: TGTGCCAGCAGCTCCAGGGGGCTTACTGGAAACACCATATATTTT; CDR3 protein: CASSSRGLTGNTIYF
clone size: .; V gene: TRBV15; J gene: TRBJ1-6; D gene: .; CDR3 DNA: TGTGCCACCAGCAGAGACGGCCCTGGAGGTTCACCCCTCCACTTT; CDR3 protein: CATSRDGPGGSPLHF
clone size: .; V gene: TRBV6-5; J gene: TRBJ2-7; D gene: .; CDR3 DNA: TGTGCCAGCAGCCCCCAGGGTGCTTCCTACGAGCAGTACTTC; CDR3 protein: CASSPQGASYEQYF
clone size: .; V gene: TRBV15; J gene: TRBJ1-2; D gene: .; CDR3 DNA: TGTGCCACCAGAACAACAGGGTTCTATGGCTACACCTTC; CDR3 protein: CATRTTGFYGYTF
clone size: .; V gene: TRBV20-1; J gene: TRBJ1-2; D gene: .; CDR3 DNA: TGCAGTGCTAGAACAGCCTATGGCTACACCTTC; CDR3 protein: CSARTAYGYTF
clone size: .; V gene: TRBV19; J gene: TRBJ2-7; D gene: .; CDR3 DNA: TGTGCCAGTAGCCCGAATACCGCTGGCCTTACGCAGCAGTACTTC; CDR3 protein: CASSPNTAGLTQQYF
clone size: .; V gene: TRBV15; J gene: TRBJ2-3; D gene: TRBD1; CDR3 DNA: TGTGCCACCAGCAGACAGGGGGCGCGAGGCACAGATACGCAGTATTTT; CDR3 protein: CATSRQGARGTDTQYF
clone size: .; V gene: TRBV9; J gene: TRBJ2-1; D gene: TRBD2; CDR3 DNA: TGTGCCAGCAGCGTAGGCGCGGGAGCCTACAATGAGCAGTTCTTC; CDR3 protein: CASSVGAGAYNEQFF
clone size: .; V gene: TRBV27; J gene: TRBJ1-5; D gene: TRBD1; CDR3 DNA: TGTGCCAGCAGTTTAAAGGGGGCGGAGGATAGCAATCAGCCCCAGCATTTT; CDR3 protein: CASSLKGAEDSNQPQHF
clone size: .; V gene: TRBV18; J gene: TRBJ1-5; D gene: TRBD1; CDR3 DNA: TGTGCCAGCTCAGCCACAGGGGGGGATCAGCCCCAGCATTTT; CDR3 protein: CASSATGGDQPQHF
clone size: .; V gene: TRBV28; J gene: TRBJ2-2; D gene: TRBD1; CDR3 DNA: TGTGCCAGCAGTTTAGGGGGACAGGGGGTCACCGGGGAGCTGTTTTTT; CDR3 protein: CASSLGGQGVTGELFF
clone size: once; V gene: TRBV10-1; J gene: TRBJ1-1; D gene: TRBD1; CDR3 DNA: TGCGCCAGCAGTGAGTCGGGGGACAGACATAAAACTGAAGCTTTCTTT; CDR3 protein: CASSESGDRHKTEAFF
clone size: .; V gene: TRBV18; J gene: TRBJ1-1; D gene: .; CDR3 DNA: TGTGCCAGCTCACGCTCGGGTTTACCTGAAGCTTTCTTT; CDR3 protein: CASSRSGLPEAFF
clone size: once; V gene: TRBV7-3; J gene: TRBJ2-7; D gene: TRBD2; CDR3 DNA: TGTGCCAGCAGCCGAACACGGGGGGGCGAGCAGTACTTC; CDR3 protein: CASSRTRGGEQYF
clone size: .; V gene: TRBV29-1; J gene: TRBJ1-1; D gene: .; CDR3 DNA: TGCAGCGTTGAGTTCAGGGAAGACACTGAAGCTTTCTTT; CDR3 protein: CSVEFREDTEAFF
clone size: .; V gene: TRBV11-3; J gene: TRBJ2-3; D gene: TRBD1; CDR3 DNA: TGTGCCAGCAGCGCCGGGACAGGGACCTCAGATACGCAGTATTTT; CDR3 protein: CASSAGTGTSDTQYF
clone size: .; V gene: TRBV19; J gene: TRBJ2-3; D gene: TRBD2; CDR3 DNA: TGTGCCAGTAGTAAAGGACTAGCGGGAGCCACAGATACGCAGTATTTT; CDR3 protein: CASSKGLAGATDTQYF
clone size: .; V gene: TRBV13; J gene: TRBJ2-1; D gene: TRBD2; CDR3 DNA: TGTGCCAGCAGCTTAAGGCGACTAGCGGGCATCAATGAGCAGTTCTTC; CDR3 protein: CASSLRRLAGINEQFF
clone size: .; V gene: TRBV9; J gene: TRBJ1-3; D gene: TRBD1; CDR3 DNA: TGTGCCAGCAGCAAGACAGGGAATAACAATGGAAACACCATATATTTT; CDR3 protein: CASSKTGNNNGNTIYF
clone size: .; V gene: TRBV9; J gene: TRBJ2-7; D gene: TRBD1; CDR3 DNA: TGTGCCAGCAGCGAACAGGGGGCGGCATACGAGCAGTACTTC; CDR3 protein: CASSEQGAAYEQYF
clone size: .; V gene: TRBV7-9; J gene: TRBJ1-1; D gene: TRBD1; CDR3 DNA: TGTGCCAGCCGACCCGAGGAGGGGGCGGGCGACACTGAAGCTTTCTTT; CDR3 protein: CASRPEEGAGDTEAFF